This record covers a single T cell receptor beta chain. Its antigen is still unknown. These data are taken from a study of a mutant IDH1 vaccine in newly diagnosed glioma. Study in general: Week 35 was assigned to visit V12, and week 47 was assigned to visit V13.

Clones were read by immunoSEQ multiplex PCR, and TCRdb kept only the in-frame ones, dropping some. This table holds around 94,000 clones, approximately 89% found once. Time point in this sample: week 47, end of study. Vaccination used 300 ug of mutant IDH1 20-mer peptide per dose, with topical imiquimod. Each patient was administered eight vaccinations, scheduled in weeks 1, 3, 5, 7, 11, 15, 19 and 23. Each donor presented with a new WHO grade 3 or 4 astrocytoma that tested IDH1-mutant and showed ATRX loss. The germline V gene encodes CDR1 SGHTA and CDR2 FQGNSA. The CDR3 is 16 amino acids. The trim removed 4 bases at V and 7 bases at J, leaving 8 bases unmatched.

The rearrangement uses TRBV7-2 and TRBJ2-1, with TRBD2 matching over 12 bases. This receptor was obtained from a woman aged 50 to 60 with glioma. The source material was PBMCs, sampled from a glioma patient whose treatment included an IDH1 peptide vaccine. The CDR3 loop reads CASSSLTSGRGNEQFF. In DNA form, the CDR3 reads TGTGCCAGCAGCTCCTTGACTAGCGGGAGAGGGAATGAGCAGTTCTTC. Full variable domain (remainder filled in from reference TRBV7-2 and TRBJ2-1): GAGVSQSPSNKVTEKGKDVELRCDPISGHTALYWYRQSLGQGLEFLIYFQGNSAPDKSGLPSDRFSAERTGGSVSTLTIQRTQQEDSAVYLCASSSLTSGRGNEQFFGPGTRLTVL.